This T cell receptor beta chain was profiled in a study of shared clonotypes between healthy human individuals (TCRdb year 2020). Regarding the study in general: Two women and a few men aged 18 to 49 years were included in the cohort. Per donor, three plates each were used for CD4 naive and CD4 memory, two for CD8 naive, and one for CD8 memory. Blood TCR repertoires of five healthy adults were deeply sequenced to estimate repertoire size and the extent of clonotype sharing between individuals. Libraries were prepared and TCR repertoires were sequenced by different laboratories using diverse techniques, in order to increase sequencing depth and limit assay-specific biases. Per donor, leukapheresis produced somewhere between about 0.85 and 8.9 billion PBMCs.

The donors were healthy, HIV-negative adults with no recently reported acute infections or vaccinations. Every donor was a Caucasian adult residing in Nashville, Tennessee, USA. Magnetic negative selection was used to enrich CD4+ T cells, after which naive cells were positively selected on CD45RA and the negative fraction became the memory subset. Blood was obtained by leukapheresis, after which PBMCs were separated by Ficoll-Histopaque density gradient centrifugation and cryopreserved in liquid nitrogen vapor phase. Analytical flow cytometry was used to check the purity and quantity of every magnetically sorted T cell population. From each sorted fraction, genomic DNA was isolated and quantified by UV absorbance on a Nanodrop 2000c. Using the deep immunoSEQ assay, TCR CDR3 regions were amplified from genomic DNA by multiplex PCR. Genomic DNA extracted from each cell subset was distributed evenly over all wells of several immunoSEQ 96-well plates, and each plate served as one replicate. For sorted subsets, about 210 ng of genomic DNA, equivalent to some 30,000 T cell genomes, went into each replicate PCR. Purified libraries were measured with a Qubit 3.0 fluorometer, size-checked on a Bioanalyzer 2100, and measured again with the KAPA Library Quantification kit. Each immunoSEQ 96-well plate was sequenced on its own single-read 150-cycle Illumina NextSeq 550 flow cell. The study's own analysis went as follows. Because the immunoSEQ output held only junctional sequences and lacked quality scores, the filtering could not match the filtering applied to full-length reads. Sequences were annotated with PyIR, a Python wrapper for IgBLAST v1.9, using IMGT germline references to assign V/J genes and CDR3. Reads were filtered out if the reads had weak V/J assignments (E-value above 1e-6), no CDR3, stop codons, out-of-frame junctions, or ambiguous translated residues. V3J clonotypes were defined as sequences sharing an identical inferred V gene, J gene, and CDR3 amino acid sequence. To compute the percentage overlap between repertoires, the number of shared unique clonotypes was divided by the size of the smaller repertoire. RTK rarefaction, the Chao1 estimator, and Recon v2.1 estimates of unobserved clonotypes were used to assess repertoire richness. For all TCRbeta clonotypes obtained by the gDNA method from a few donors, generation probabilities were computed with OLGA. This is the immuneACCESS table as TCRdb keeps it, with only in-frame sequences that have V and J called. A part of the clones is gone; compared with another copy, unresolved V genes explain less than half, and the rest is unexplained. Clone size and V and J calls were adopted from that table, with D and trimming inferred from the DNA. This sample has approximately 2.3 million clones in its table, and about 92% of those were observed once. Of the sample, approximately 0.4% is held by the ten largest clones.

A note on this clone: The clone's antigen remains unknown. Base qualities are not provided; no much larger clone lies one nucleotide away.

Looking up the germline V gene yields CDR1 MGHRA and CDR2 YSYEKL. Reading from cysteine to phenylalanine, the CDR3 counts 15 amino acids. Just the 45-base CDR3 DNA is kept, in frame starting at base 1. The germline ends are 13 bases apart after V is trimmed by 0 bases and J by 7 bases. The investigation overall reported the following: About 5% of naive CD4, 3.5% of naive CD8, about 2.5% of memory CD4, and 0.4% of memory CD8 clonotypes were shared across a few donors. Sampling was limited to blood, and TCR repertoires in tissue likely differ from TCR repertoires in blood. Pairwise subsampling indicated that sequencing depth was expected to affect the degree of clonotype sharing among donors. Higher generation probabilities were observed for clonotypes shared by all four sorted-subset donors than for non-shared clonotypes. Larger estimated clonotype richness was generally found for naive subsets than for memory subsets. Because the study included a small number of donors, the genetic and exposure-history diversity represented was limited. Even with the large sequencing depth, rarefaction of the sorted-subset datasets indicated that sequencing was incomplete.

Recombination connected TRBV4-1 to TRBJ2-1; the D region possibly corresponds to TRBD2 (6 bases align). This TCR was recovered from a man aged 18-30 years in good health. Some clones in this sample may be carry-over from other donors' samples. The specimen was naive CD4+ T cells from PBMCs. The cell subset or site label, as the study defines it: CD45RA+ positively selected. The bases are TGCGCCAGCAGCCAAGAGGGGGGAGCTTGGAATGAGCAGTTCTTC. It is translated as CASSQEGGAWNEQFF.